The 26 T cell receptor beta chains below all came from one sample that was sequenced in a study of control samples from healthy donors and cancer patients. Only in-frame clones appear in the TCRdb table, and some are missing; sequencing was by immunoSEQ multiplex PCR. This sample carries around 200,000 clones, roughly 91% of them seen once, and the ten largest clones take approximately 1.5%. Sequences were obtained from blood. The receptor source for this set is a woman aged 30 to 39 in good health.

This clone was observed once. This chain joins TRBV6-1 and TRBJ2-7; D possibly uses TRBD1 or TRBD2 (5 bases each). The V gene's germline CDR1 is MNHNS and CDR2 SASEGT. The V and J ends lost 1 base and 2 bases respectively, with 12 bases between them. The CDR3 spans 15 residues. The CDR3 reads CASSEEEGTAYEQYF. Written as DNA, the CDR3 is TGTGCCAGCAGTGAAGAAGAAGGGACCGCCTACGAGCAGTACTTC.

The chain carries TRBV27 and TRBJ1-6, with TRBD1 matching over 9 bases. The CDR3 totals 15 residues. The ends lost 2 bases at V and 6 bases at J; junction bases unmatched: 2. From germline, CDR1 is MNHEY and CDR2 SMNVEV (reference sequence). CDR3 nucleotide sequence: TGTGCCAGCAGTTTAACGGACAGGGGTAATTCACCCCTCCACTTT. It encodes CASSLTDRGNSPLHF.

CDR3 DNA sequence: TGTGCCTGGAGTCTGGGGGCGGACACTGAAGCTTTCTTT. It yields the protein CAWSLGADTEAFF. J is TRBJ1-1 and V is TRBV30, with TRBD1 as a possible D gene (6 bases). CDR1 and CDR2 from the germline V gene are GTSNPN and SVGIG (reference sequence). This CDR3 is built from 13 residues. Trimming took off 2 bases at V and 3 bases at J, with 10 bases between the two ends.

This clone was found a few times. The chain carries TRBV5-4 and TRBJ1-2; 9 nucleotides match TRBD1. CDR3 length: 15 amino acids. The germline CDR1 and CDR2 sequences are SGHNT and YYREEE (reference sequence). Trimming removed 4 bases from V and 0 bases from J; junction bases left unmatched: 4. CDR3 bases: TGTGCCAGCAGCCTAGGGACAGGGTCTAACTATGGCTACACCTTC. This translates into CASSLGTGSNYGYTF.

The genes are TRBV11-2 and TRBJ1-6; no clear D. The CDR3 totals 15 residues. Trimming cost V 2 bases and J 1 base, with 6 bases left between them. CDR1 is SGHAT and CDR2 is FQNNGV in the germline V gene. CDR3 coding DNA: TGTGCCAGCAGCTTAACACCATCCTATAATTCACCCCTCCACTTT. Translated: CASSLTPSYNSPLHF.

The chain employs TRBV19 and TRBJ2-3; perhaps TRBD1 as D (6 bases). Looked up from germline, CDR1 is LNHDA and CDR2 is SQIVND (reference sequence). V was cut by 3 bases and J by 0 bases, with 10 bases left in between. This CDR3 has 15 amino acids. CDR3 region: CASSIGTPSTDTQYF. Written as DNA, the CDR3 is TGTGCCAGTAGTATCGGGACACCTAGCACAGATACGCAGTATTTT.

This rearrangement joins TRBV7-8 to TRBJ1-5, with D perhaps matching TRBD1 (6 bases). The CDR3 has 15 amino acids. CDR1 is SGHVS, CDR2 FQNEAQ, per germline. V dropped 2 bases and J dropped 3 bases, with 11 bases sitting between them. The CDR3 DNA follows: TGTGCCAGCAGCTTATGGGCAGGGGACAATCAGCCCCAGCATTTT. Translation: CASSLWAGDNQPQHF.

The V and J genes are TRBV7-9 and TRBJ2-2, with 13 bases that match TRBD2. The germline V gene has CDR1 SEHNR and CDR2 FQNEAQ (reference sequence). This CDR3 has 16 amino acids. The V gene end was trimmed by 8 bases and the J gene end by 3 bases; junction bases not matched to a gene: 6. This CDR3 reads CASLLAGGPYTGELFF. The CDR3 bases are TGTGCCAGCTTACTAGCGGGAGGGCCGTACACCGGGGAGCTGTTTTTT.

CDR3 amino acids: CASSQAIPGQGSDEQFF. The CDR3 DNA is TGTGCCAGCAGCCAAGCCATCCCGGGACAGGGGAGCGATGAGCAGTTCTTC. The genes are TRBV4-2 and TRBJ2-1, with 10 nucleotides matching TRBD1. Germline V gives CDR1 LGHNA, CDR2 YNFKEQ. The CDR3 has 17 residues. After removal of 1 base from V and 8 bases from J, the junction contained 11 bases not matched to a gene.

CDR3 bases: TGCGCCAGCAGACGGGACAGGCCACTCATGAACACTGAAGCTTTCTTT. This encodes CASRRDRPLMNTEAFF. The genes are TRBV4-1 and TRBJ1-1, with 8 positions matching TRBD1. Germline V gene sequence: CDR1 MGHRA, CDR2 YSYEKL. The CDR3 is 16 residues long. V lost 6 bases, J lost 0 bases, and 9 bases stayed unmatched.

The chain combines TRBV5-1 with TRBJ2-5, with D possibly TRBD2 on 5 matching bases. With 0 bases removed from V and 5 bases from J, the gap between germline ends came to 8 bases. The CDR3 sequence is 13 residues long. CDR1 SGHRS and CDR2 YFSETQ come from the germline V gene. The CDR3 spells CASSLASGETQYF. CDR3 DNA: TGCGCCAGCAGCTTGGCCTCGGGGGAGACCCAGTACTTC.

V usage is TRBV6-5 and J usage is TRBJ2-7; D gene ambiguous. From germline, CDR1 is MNHEY and CDR2 SVGAGI. There are 12 residues in the CDR3. V dropped 6 bases and J dropped 4 bases, with 10 bases sitting between them. The CDR3 spells CASRKGGYEQYF. For the CDR3, the DNA is TGTGCCAGCAGAAAGGGTGGGTACGAGCAGTACTTC.

The chain uses TRBV7-2 and TRBJ2-7, with TRBD2 matching over 11 bases. In germline, CDR1 is SGHTA, CDR2 FQGNSA. The CDR3 is 16 residues long. J lost 2 bases, V lost 1 base, and 4 bases had no gene match. In DNA, the CDR3 is TGTGCCAGCAGCTTAGGACTTAGCGGGAGGGCCTACGAGCAGTACTTC. Protein sequence: CASSLGLSGRAYEQYF.

The rearrangement joins TRBV6-1 to TRBJ1-2; 7 bases are a match to TRBD1. The CDR3 covers 13 residues. Germline trimming cut 1 base from V and 6 bases from J; bases unmatched to any gene: 2. Germline V lookup: CDR1 MNHNS, CDR2 SASEGT. The CDR3 spells CASSEVRGNGYTF. The DNA of the CDR3 is TGTGCCAGCAGTGAAGTCAGGGGGAATGGCTACACCTTC.

This clone was picked up one time. This sequence joins TRBV21-1 and TRBJ1-1. TRBV21-1 is a pseudogene. The CDR3 covers 16 residues. CDR3 loop: CASSKFEEGRDTEAFF. The CDR3 nucleotides are TGTGCCAGCAGCAAATTCGAGGAAGGTAGGGACACTGAAGCTTTCTTT.

The chain carries TRBV29-1 and TRBJ2-7; 7 nucleotides line up with TRBD1. Germline V CDR1 and CDR2: SQVTM, ANQGSEA. The CDR3 has 12 residues. The V segment lost 2 bases and the J segment 6 bases; nucleotides outside the gene matches: 4. The CDR3 sequence is CSVETTGSEQYF. The CDR3 DNA reads TGCAGCGTTGAAACGACAGGGTCCGAGCAGTACTTC.

The rearrangement joins TRBV19 to TRBJ1-1, with D maybe TRBD1 (6 bases). In germline, CDR1 is LNHDA, CDR2 SQIVND (reference sequence). The CDR3 has 15 residues. With 2 bases removed from V and 0 bases from J, the gap between germline ends came to 10 bases. The CDR3, as DNA: TGTGCCAGTAGTATAATGGGGACAATGAACACTGAAGCTTTCTTT. Translated, it gives CASSIMGTMNTEAFF.

The rearrangement uses TRBV19 and TRBJ1-5, with D possibly TRBD1 on 6 matching bases. Germline loops: CDR1 LNHDA, CDR2 SQIVND (reference sequence). Trimming took off 6 bases at V and 0 bases at J, with 9 bases between the two ends. The CDR3 has 14 amino acids. The CDR3 protein is CASRGTPSNQPQHF. The CDR3 DNA reads as TGTGCCAGTAGAGGGACACCTAGCAATCAGCCCCAGCATTTT.

V gene TRBV18 combines with J gene TRBJ1-2; weak D call: TRBD1 (6 bases). The CDR3 runs to 11 residues. V lost 4 bases, J lost 6 bases, and 6 bases lay in between. CDR1 is KGHSH, CDR2 LQKENI, per germline. This CDR3 reads CASSRQDGYTF. The CDR3 coding sequence is TGTGCCAGCTCACGACAGGATGGCTACACCTTC.

Here the CDR3 reads CASSRTSGGRNEQFF. CDR3 in DNA: TGTGCCAGCAGCCGGACTAGCGGGGGCCGGAATGAGCAGTTCTTC. The chain couples TRBV3-1 (or the pseudogene TRBV3-2) to TRBJ2-1, with 13 positions matching TRBD2. This CDR3 has 15 amino acids. The junction had 4 bases not matched to a gene; V was cut back by 4 bases and J by 7 bases. CDR1 is LGHDT, CDR2 YNNKEL, per germline (reference sequence).

This clone was detected only once. The genes are TRBV28 and TRBJ1-1; 8 bases fit TRBD1. The junction had 3 bases not matched to a gene; V was cut back by 3 bases and J by 0 bases. CDR1 is MDHEN and CDR2 is SYDVKM in the germline V gene. The CDR3 contains 15 residues. The CDR3 DNA is TGTGCCAGCAGTTTCACAGGGGGTCTGAACACTGAAGCTTTCTTT. Translated: CASSFTGGLNTEAFF. The full variable domain, completed using reference TRBV28 and TRBJ1-1, is DVKVTQSSRYLVKRTGEKVFLECVQDMDHENMFWYRQDPGLGLRLIYFSYDVKMKEKGDIPEGYSVSREKKERFSLILESASTNQTSMYLCASSFTGGLNTEAFFGQGTRLTVV.

The chain carries TRBV6-5 and TRBJ1-1, with D possibly being TRBD1 (5 bases). The CDR3 extends over 12 amino acids. V dropped 6 bases and J dropped 1 base, with 6 bases sitting between them. The germline gives CDR1 MNHEY, CDR2 SVGAGI. DNA of the CDR3: TGTGCCAGCAGCCAGGGGAACACTGAAGCTTTCTTT. Translated: CASSQGNTEAFF.

The chain carries TRBV18 and TRBJ1-2; 7 positions match TRBD1. The V gene's germline CDR1 is KGHSH and CDR2 LQKENI. Unmatched junction bases numbered 3, after V lost 3 bases and J lost 2 bases. There are 14 residues in the CDR3. The CDR3 nucleotides read TGTGCCAGCTCACCCCGACAGGGAAACTATGGCTACACCTTC. Protein: CASSPRQGNYGYTF.

The rearrangement uses TRBV9 and TRBJ2-2; D gene ambiguous. This CDR3 spans 14 amino acids. Germline V CDR1 and CDR2: SGDLS, YYNGEE. V dropped 0 bases and J dropped 5 bases, with 8 bases sitting between them. The CDR3 nucleotides are TGTGCCAGCAGCGTAGCTACACAGACCGGGGAGCTGTTTTTT. Amino acids: CASSVATQTGELFF.

V usage is TRBV30 and J usage is TRBJ1-1; no reliable D call. This CDR3 has 13 residues. Germline CDR1 and CDR2: GTSNPN and SVGIG (reference sequence). Trimming cost V 0 bases and J 0 bases, with 5 bases left between them. The CDR3 is CAWSVWLNTEAFF. CDR3 nucleotide sequence: TGTGCCTGGAGTGTCTGGCTGAACACTGAAGCTTTCTTT.

The V call is TRBV6-5, the J call TRBJ2-7; 10 bases align to TRBD1. Germline CDR1 is MNHEY and CDR2 is SVGAGI. The CDR3 has 14 amino acids. V trimming: 6 bases; J trimming: 2 bases; junction bases outside the gene matches: 4. For the CDR3, the DNA is TGTGCCAGCAGGGGACAGGGGCTACCCTACGAGCAGTACTTC. This gives the protein CASRGQGLPYEQYF.